This T cell receptor (beta chain) was recovered during a study of T cells in Graves' hyperthyroidism and ophthalmopathy. There were TCR beta CDR3 regions amplified from RNA transcripts. Primed by the HTBI set, a first-round RT-PCR was run on the TCR CDR3. TCRdb used MiXCR to reprocess the multiplex PCR reads, holding one entry per CDR3 protein. The table includes 500,000 to 600,000 distinct CDR3 sequences, just under 20% detected once. With regard to this clonotype: Its cognate antigen is unknown.

General study results and limits: Blood also showed most of the thyroid clonotypes that were expanded above 0.001.

Patients having uncontrolled infection, another autoimmune disease, pregnancy or lactation were not included. The TCR sequence derives from a man in his forties or fifties with Graves' ophthalmopathy. Input material: blood.

The CDR3 region has the DNA TGTGCCACCAGCAGAGAGGGGACGACAGGGAAGGGGATCCAAGAGACCCAGTACTTC. This sequence encodes CATSREGTTGKGIQETQYF. V usage is TRBV15 and J usage is TRBJ2-5, with 7 bases lining up with TRBD1. This CDR3 is built from 19 residues. The V segment lost 0 bases and the J segment 1 base; nucleotides outside the gene matches: 14. Germline V CDR1 and CDR2: LNHNV, YYDKDF (reference sequence).